Each of the 31 T cell receptor beta chains below was sequenced from the same sample in a study of shared clonotypes between healthy human individuals (dated by TCRdb to the early 2020s). To prepare the library, the immunoSEQ multiplex PCR assay was applied. TCRdb's version of the immuneACCESS table is confined to in-frame rearrangements and falls short of the full clone set. An unresolved V gene accounts for under half of the shortfall where checked; the remainder is of unknown origin. For this sample there are approximately 470,000 clones; 81% appear just once. 9.5% to 15% of the sample is taken by the ten largest. Sequenced: PBMCs. The receptors derive from a woman in her forties in good health. Some clones in this sample may be carry-over from other donors' samples.

This clone was counted a single time. A read error likely explains this, since a far larger clone differs by one base. In the same sample, other DNA sequences code for this CDR3. V and J are TRBV7-9 and TRBJ1-5; maybe TRBD1 (6 bases). The CDR3 length is 15 residues. Germline V CDR1 and CDR2: SEHNR, FQNEAQ (reference sequence). The CDR3 DNA is TGTGCCAGCAGCGTATCAGGGGCGCCTGGTCAGCCCCAGCACTTT. Protein product: CASSVSGAPGQPQHF.

This chain uses TRBV6-1 with TRBJ1-1; a possible D gene is TRBD1 (5 bases). The CDR3 has 14 residues. Germline-derived CDR1 and CDR2 are MNHNS and SASEGT. Trimming cost V 2 bases and J 3 bases, with 10 bases left between them. The CDR3 sequence is CASSEFWGDTEAFF. The CDR3 bases are TGTGCCAGCAGTGAATTCTGGGGCGACACTGAAGCTTTCTTT.

Comment on this clone: A far more abundant clone sits one base away, making this likely a read error. The sample carries other DNA sequences with the same CDR3. The V call is TRBV2, the J call TRBJ2-3, with D uncertain. Germline lookup yields CDR1 SNHLY and CDR2 FYNNEI. The CDR3 covers 12 residues. CDR3 loop: CASSWPADTQYF. DNA of the CDR3: TGTGCTAGCAGTTGGCCCGCAGATACGCAGTATTTT.

This clone is a singleton in its sample. This chain uses TRBV6-6 with TRBJ2-5; TRBD1 might be the D (6 bases). The germline V gene encodes CDR1 MNHNY and CDR2 SVGAGI (reference sequence). V gave up 1 base and J gave up 5 bases, with 11 bases separating them. CDR3 size: 14 residues. This CDR3 is CASSYWTAMETQYF. In DNA form, the CDR3 reads TGTGCCAGCAGTTACTGGACAGCTATGGAGACCCAGTACTTC.

The chain's CDR3 is CASSLSGAGYTF. Written as DNA, the CDR3 is TGTGCCAGCAGCTTGAGCGGGGCCGGCTACACCTTC. The chain is built from TRBV5-6 and TRBJ1-2; D is possibly TRBD1 (5 bases). Germline-derived CDR1 and CDR2 are SGHDT and YYEEEE. This CDR3 is 12 amino acids long. Trimming took 1 base from V and 8 from J, leaving 9 bases between them.

The chain employs TRBV29-1 and TRBJ1-2; D is possibly TRBD1 (5 bases). Trimming removed 4 bases from V and 7 bases from J, with 16 bases in between. CDR3 length equals 13 residues. From germline, CDR1 is SQVTM and CDR2 ANQGSEA. CDR3 sequence: CSVGNDGGSGYTF. DNA of the CDR3: TGCAGCGTTGGAAATGACGGGGGGAGTGGCTACACCTTC.

The rearrangement links TRBV28 to TRBJ1-1, with D perhaps matching TRBD1 (6 bases). V was trimmed by 7 bases and J by 1 base, leaving 13 bases between them. Germline V gene lookup returns CDR1 MDHEN and CDR2 SYDVKM. CDR3 length equals 14 residues. CDR3 residues: CASKKTGRNTEAFF. In DNA, the CDR3 is TGTGCCAGCAAGAAGACAGGAAGGAACACTGAAGCTTTCTTT.

The chain is built from TRBV4-1 and TRBJ2-2; 9 nucleotides match TRBD1. Germline-derived CDR1 and CDR2 are MGHRA and YSYEKL. V was pared by 2 bases and J by 8 bases, with 9 bases of the junction left unmatched. CDR3 length: 16 residues. The CDR3 region is CASSQLRQGDAGELFF. In DNA form, the CDR3 reads TGCGCCAGCAGCCAACTGAGACAGGGGGATGCTGGGGAGCTGTTTTTT.

V and J are TRBV10-2 and TRBJ2-7; 7 bases are a match to TRBD2. Germline CDR1 and CDR2: WSHSY and SAAADI. J was trimmed by 0 bases and V by 10 bases; bases with no gene match: 9. The CDR3 covers 14 residues. Here the CDR3 reads CATRTGTISYEQYF. The DNA of the CDR3 is TGCGCCACCCGAACCGGGACTATCTCCTACGAGCAGTACTTC.

The chain couples TRBV4-1 to TRBJ1-5, with no clear D. Trimming took 4 bases from V and 0 from J, leaving 10 bases between them. The CDR3 loop spans 15 amino acids. Germline CDR1 and CDR2: MGHRA and YSYEKL. The CDR3 loop is CASSLGVNSNQPQHF. As DNA, the CDR3 is TGCGCCAGCAGCCTTGGGGTGAATAGCAATCAGCCCCAGCATTTT.

This rearrangement joins TRBV30 to TRBJ2-7; D uncertain. Germline values: CDR1 GTSNPN, CDR2 SVGIG (reference sequence). The CDR3 has 13 residues. V was trimmed by 0 bases and J by 3 bases, leaving 9 bases between them. CDR3 DNA sequence: TGTGCCTGGAGTGTAGGCCTTGGCTACGAGCAGTACTTC. As protein: CAWSVGLGYEQYF.

This clone occurred a few times. This CDR3 reads CASSRGTGGREKLFF. CDR3 DNA: TGCGCCAGCAGCCGCGGGACAGGGGGGCGAGAAAAACTGTTTTTT. V is TRBV5-1 and J is TRBJ1-4; TRBD1 matches at 11 bases. The length of the CDR3 is 15 residues. With V trimmed by 4 bases and J by 8 bases, 7 bases remained unmatched. Germline CDR1 SGHRS, CDR2 YFSETQ.

As to this clone: The germline gene is not matched at one end of the junction; a read error may be the cause. The chain joins TRBV5-8 to TRBJ2-7, with D hard to call. Germline assignment: CDR1 SGHTS and CDR2 YDEGEE. The CDR3 runs 14 residues. CDR3 nucleotide sequence: TGTGCCGGCAGCTCCGGACGGGCCCCCTACGAGCAGTACTTC. Its protein product is CAGSSGRAPYEQYF.

Comment on this clone: This likely stems from a read error, as it lies one base from a far larger clone. Different DNA sequences within this sample yield the same CDR3. The chain links TRBV19 to TRBJ1-2; no definite D call. Germline CDR1 reads LNHDA; CDR2 reads SQIVND (reference sequence). CDR3 length: 13 residues. CDR3 region: CASSIDTEYGYTF. The CDR3 region has the DNA TGTGCCAGTAGTATAGATACAGAATATGGCTACACCTTT.

In this sample, this clone turned up once. With only one base between it and a far larger clone, this is likely a read error. At the DNA level, this CDR3 is encoded by other sequences in the same sample as well. The chain recombines TRBV11-2 with TRBJ2-1, with D possibly called TRBD1 or TRBD2 (5 bases each). The CDR3 is made up of 19 amino acids. CDR1 and CDR2 from the germline V gene are SGHAT and FQNNGV. V lost 1 base and J 1 base, leaving 20 bases between the germline ends. CDR3: CASSLGRKLVGGSYNEQFF. CDR3 sequence (DNA): TGTGCCAGCAGCTTAGGAAGGAAACTGGTTGGGGGATCCTACAATGAGCAGTTCTTC.

V gene TRBV7-2 combines with J gene TRBJ2-2, with TRBD2 as a possible D gene (5 bases). This CDR3 is 15 amino acids long. Germline V lookup: CDR1 SGHTA, CDR2 FQGNSA. The V end lost 1 base, the J end lost 1 base, and 7 bases lay between the germline ends. In DNA form, the CDR3 reads TGTGCCAGCAGCTTAGTACGGGGGAACACCGGGGAGCTGTTTTTT. This gives the protein CASSLVRGNTGELFF.

Points on this clone: The likely explanation is a read error, given a far larger clone one base away. The chain has TRBV28 and TRBJ2-7; D not resolved. Trimming removed 5 bases from V and 4 bases from J, with 9 bases in between. The CDR3 spans 12 residues. The germline V gene encodes CDR1 MDHEN and CDR2 SYDVKM. CDR3 sequence: CASSLEGYEQYF. CDR3 nucleotide sequence: TGTGCCAGCAGTCTGGAAGGGTACGAGCAGTACTTC.

The V and J genes are TRBV6-1 and TRBJ1-4; TRBD1 agrees at 10 bases. The CDR3 runs 15 residues. Losses at the gene ends were 3 bases for V and 7 bases for J; bases not matched to a gene: 5. Germline-derived CDR1 and CDR2 are MNHNS and SASEGT. CDR3 coding DNA: TGTGCCAGCAGTGACTTGACAGGGGGCCCTGAAAAACTGTTTTTT. Protein product: CASSDLTGGPEKLFF.

With regard to this clone: The sample holds other DNA sequences that translate to the same CDR3. This chain connects TRBV18 to TRBJ1-5, with D maybe TRBD1 (5 bases). Trimming removed 3 bases from V and 1 base from J, with 13 bases in between. This CDR3 contains 16 residues. The germline V gene encodes CDR1 KGHSH and CDR2 LQKENI. The CDR3 here is CASSPTTGGSNQPQHF. Written as DNA, the CDR3 is TGTGCCAGCTCACCTACTACCGGGGGAAGCAATCAGCCCCAGCATTTT.

Comments on this clone: Other nucleotide sequences from this sample produce the same CDR3. This sequence joins TRBV10-3 and TRBJ1-5; the D is unclear. CDR1 is ENHRY, CDR2 SYGVKD, per germline. V was trimmed by 0 bases and J by 5 bases, leaving 5 bases between them. The CDR3 extends over 13 amino acids. The CDR3: CAISESGHQPQHF. The CDR3 DNA follows: TGTGCCATCAGTGAGTCTGGACATCAGCCCCAGCATTTT.

The chain joins TRBV11-2 to TRBJ1-3, with D tentatively TRBD1 (5 bases). Trimming took off 3 bases at V and 0 bases at J, with 9 bases between the two ends. The CDR3 loop spans 15 amino acids. Germline V gene lookup returns CDR1 SGHAT and CDR2 FQNNGV. The CDR3 nucleotides are TGTGCCAGCAGCTTTACAGGTTCCTCTGGAAACACCATATATTTT. Protein product: CASSFTGSSGNTIYF.

In the case of this clone: This sample also contains other DNA sequences that code for the same CDR3. CDR3 nucleotides: TGTGCCAGCAGCTTAGTTGACGAGACCCAGTACTTC. Amino acid sequence: CASSLVDETQYF. This sequence joins TRBV7-9 and TRBJ2-5; D is undetermined. Trimming removed 1 base from V and 5 bases from J, with 5 bases in between. The CDR3 is 12 amino acids. Per the germline V gene, CDR1 is SEHNR and CDR2 is FQNEAQ (reference sequence).

This chain connects TRBV30 to TRBJ2-3, with TRBD2 matching over 7 bases. The germline gives CDR1 GTSNPN, CDR2 SVGIG (reference sequence). The CDR3 has 16 amino acids. With V trimmed by 0 bases and J by 1 base, 7 bases remained unmatched. The CDR3 region is CAWSVGSGEGTDTQYF. As DNA, the CDR3 is TGTGCCTGGAGTGTAGGGAGCGGGGAAGGCACAGATACGCAGTATTTT.

V is TRBV29-1 and J is TRBJ1-2; D remains unclear. Trimming cost V 7 bases and J 2 bases, with 14 bases left between them. The germline V gene has CDR1 SQVTM and CDR2 ANQGSEA. The CDR3 covers 13 residues. The CDR3 DNA follows: TGCAGCGCCCAAGTGAAGGGAAACTATGGCTACACCTTC. The encoded protein is CSAQVKGNYGYTF.

The V gene is TRBV28, the J gene TRBJ2-5, with D hard to call. V was trimmed by 1 base and J by 7 bases, leaving 16 bases between them. CDR1 and CDR2 (germline): MDHEN, SYDVKM. CDR3 length: 15 residues. DNA for the CDR3: TGTGCCAGCAGTTTATTCCCGTCTACCTTTGGGACCCAGTACTTC. Translated, it gives CASSLFPSTFGTQYF.

In the case of this clone: This sequence is one base from a far larger clone and is likely a read error. Other nucleotide sequences from this sample produce the same CDR3. The chain joins TRBV29-1 to TRBJ1-1, with D unresolved. This CDR3 region has 13 residues. The V and J ends lost 6 bases and 6 bases respectively, with 17 bases between them. The V gene's germline CDR1 is SQVTM and CDR2 ANQGSEA. DNA for the CDR3: TGCAGCGTCACAGTAGGGTTAGACGCTGAAGCTTTCTTT. Amino acid sequence: CSVTVGLDAEAFF.

This rearrangement joins TRBV4-2 to TRBJ2-2, with D tentatively TRBD2 (5 bases). The CDR3 covers 16 residues. Trimming took off 4 bases at V and 1 base at J, with 13 bases between the two ends. CDR1 is LGHNA, CDR2 YNFKEQ, per germline. Here the CDR3 DNA reads TGTGCCAGCAGCCCCTCGTGGAGGATGAACACCGGGGAGCTGTTTTTT. Residues: CASSPSWRMNTGELFF.

The chain carries TRBV7-2 and TRBJ2-1, with D possibly TRBD2 on 6 matching bases. This CDR3 is 14 amino acids long. Trimming took off 5 bases at V and 8 bases at J, with 16 bases between the two ends. Germline-derived CDR1 and CDR2 are SGHTA and FQGNSA. CDR3 coding DNA: TGTGCCAGCAGCAACCTACCAACTAGCTATGAGCAGTTCTTC. Protein product: CASSNLPTSYEQFF.

The chain is built from TRBV18 and TRBJ1-4; TRBD1 is a possible D gene (5 bases). The CDR3 is made up of 14 amino acids. Germline V CDR1 and CDR2: KGHSH, LQKENI. The V gene lost 2 bases and the J gene lost 4 bases, with 8 bases spanning the gap. For the CDR3, the DNA is TGTGCCAGCTCACCAGGGGGGAATAATGAAAAACTGTTTTTT. This encodes CASSPGGNNEKLFF.

The gene calls are TRBV6-1 and TRBJ2-7; TRBD1 is a possible D gene (5 bases). From germline, CDR1 is MNHNS and CDR2 SASEGT. V dropped 3 bases and J dropped 3 bases, with 18 bases sitting between them. The length of the CDR3 is 16 residues. The CDR3 here is CASSDHKPRTNYEQYF. The CDR3, as DNA: TGTGCCAGCAGTGACCACAAGCCCCGGACAAACTACGAGCAGTACTTC.

This chain links TRBV30 with TRBJ1-2; no firm D call. Trimming removed 5 bases at V and 8 bases at J, with 15 bases between. The CDR3 loop spans 12 amino acids. From germline, CDR1 is GTSNPN and CDR2 SVGIG (reference sequence). CDR3: CAWATGDEGYTF. The CDR3 region has the DNA TGTGCCTGGGCGACGGGCGACGAGGGCTACACCTTC.